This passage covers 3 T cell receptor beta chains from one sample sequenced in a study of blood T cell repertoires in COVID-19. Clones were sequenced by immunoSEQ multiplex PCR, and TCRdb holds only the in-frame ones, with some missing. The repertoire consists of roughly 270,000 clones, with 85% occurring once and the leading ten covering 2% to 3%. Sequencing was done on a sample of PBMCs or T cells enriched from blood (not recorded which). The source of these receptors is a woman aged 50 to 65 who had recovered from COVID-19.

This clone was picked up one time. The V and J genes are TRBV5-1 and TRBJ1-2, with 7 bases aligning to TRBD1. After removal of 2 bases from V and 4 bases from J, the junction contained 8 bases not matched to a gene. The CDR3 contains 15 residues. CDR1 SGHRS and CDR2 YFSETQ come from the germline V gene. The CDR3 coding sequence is TGCGCCAGCAGCTTTAAGGGGGCGCAAGGCTATGGCTACACCTTC. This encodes CASSFKGAQGYGYTF.

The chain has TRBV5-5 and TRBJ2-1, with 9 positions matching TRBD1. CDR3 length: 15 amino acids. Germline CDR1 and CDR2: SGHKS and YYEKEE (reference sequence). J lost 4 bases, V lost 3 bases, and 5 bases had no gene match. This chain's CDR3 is CASSWGQGGYNEQFF. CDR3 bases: TGTGCCAGCAGCTGGGGACAGGGAGGGTACAATGAGCAGTTCTTC.

Written as DNA, the CDR3 is TGTGCCAGTAGTACCCTCAGCCGGGGACAGCCTAATGAAAAACTGTTTTTT. This translates into CASSTLSRGQPNEKLFF. V gene TRBV19 combines with J gene TRBJ1-4; 7 bases match TRBD1. J was trimmed by 3 bases and V by 4 bases; bases with no gene match: 11. From germline, CDR1 is LNHDA and CDR2 SQIVND (reference sequence). The CDR3 totals 17 residues.